This T cell receptor beta chain was found in a study of CD8+ T cells in alopecia areata. CDR1 SQVTM and CDR2 ANQGSEA come from the germline V gene. V lost 7 bases to trimming and J lost 3 bases, with 15 bases between them. There are 13 residues in the CDR3. Extracted RNA was reverse transcribed into cDNA, the sequencing template. Method: immunoSEQ multiplex PCR; TCRdb's copy keeps in-frame clones and lacks some. This table has about 190,000 clones, 50% to 60% appearing once. Treatment indicated: oral pan-JAK inhibitor, 5-10 mg twice daily. This clone came up once. The sequence was collected from a human donor with alopecia areata. The chain uses TRBV29-1 and TRBJ2-5; D uncertain. Source: CD4+ T cells sorted from blood, taken at week 4, from a patient treated with tofacitinib. The CDR3 coding sequence is TGCAGCGCTCGACGGACGGAGAAAGAGACCCAGTACTTC. It translates to CSARRTEKETQYF.